This T cell receptor (beta chain) derives from a study of neurological immune-mediated disorders. Overall study context: Among the approximately 35 patients with multiple sclerosis, 31 were relapsing-remitting, while 3 were secondary progressive. Study-wide findings and caveats: HTLV-1-associated myelopathy ranked highest for TCR clonal expansion and multiple sclerosis lowest, beneath healthy controls.

CDR1 DFQATT and CDR2 SNEGSKA come from the germline V gene (reference sequence). This CDR3 comprises 14 residues. V lost 6 bases and J lost 3, with 15 bases in between. The unsorted libraries originated from 2 million PBMCs that had been stored at -80 C. TCRdb re-derived calls from the 5' RACE reads in MiXCR, one entry per CDR3 protein. The sample contains about 33,000 distinct CDR3 sequences, approximately 1.5% of which appear only once. This clonotype was seen ten or more times. No antigen is known for it. Sample: PBMCs. The chain is built from TRBV20-1 and TRBJ1-5, with D maybe TRBD1 (5 bases). This clonotype was sampled from a woman under 40 with multiple sclerosis. The CDR3, as DNA: TGCAGTGCCGAGACAGAGATCGACAATCAGCCCCAGCATTTT. It specifies CSAETEIDNQPQHF.